This T cell receptor beta chain was identified during a study of T cells in Graves' hyperthyroidism and ophthalmopathy (dated by TCRdb to the late 2010s). The study in broad terms: Peripheral blood was sampled at the time of initial diagnosis, prior to any treatment. After blood sampling, hyperthyroidism patients were treated with methimazole at a starting dose of 30 mg daily, and ophthalmopathy patients were treated with high-dose intravenous methylprednisolone. The 75 to 100 discovery patients were randomly split 7:3 into training and test sets. A discovery cohort of about 100 patients, about 43 with Graves' ophthalmopathy and more than 55 with stable Graves' hyperthyroidism, was used to find distinguishing TCR V-J signatures. An independent validation cohort of some 18 hyperthyroidism patients and about 16 patients who later progressed to ophthalmopathy tested prospective prediction of ophthalmopathy. In roughly six Graves' hyperthyroidism patients, the study also compared T-cell repertoires from thyroid tissue with T-cell repertoires from blood. TCR Vbeta CDR3 sequencing of approximately 140 peripheral blood samples (roughly 43 ophthalmopathy, 70 to 85 hyperthyroidism and roughly 17 progressor patients) is reported in the paper.

Regarding this clonotype: It has no known antigen specificity. No base quality information exists; no much larger clone differs at one position.

The TCR beta CDR3 regions were amplified from the RNA transcripts. A first-round RT-PCR of the TCR CDR3 used the HTBI primer set with the Qiagen OneStep RT-PCR kit. Libraries were constructed in a second round of multiplex PCR, after which size selection and purification were performed. Paired-end sequencing of the libraries was performed with 100 bp reads on an Illumina HiSeq2000. In the original analysis: SOAPnuke was used to process the raw data, removing reads that contained adapters or uncalled bases, had a mean Phred below 15, or lacked an exact match to the constant primer or identifier. High-quality paired reads were merged using COPE v1.2.5, and each unique nucleotide sequence was defined as a clonotype. Clonotypes were aligned to IMGT TRBV, TRBD and TRBJ reference segments using MiTCR v1.1. The analysis was restricted to V-J combinations with a frequency above 0.0001, which together covered roughly 99% of the repertoires. A TCS score was defined as the ratio of F50 (clonal expansion) to E x V (chaos), with BLOSUM62-based TCRdist applied between CDR3 peptides within each V-J. Welch's t-statistics and random forest reduced approximately 520 V-J features to 10 to 15, which were used in a naive Bayes classifier (R e1071). The raw public data were reprocessed by TCRdb itself: fastp quality trimming at Q25, MiXCR clonotype calling, in-frame beta chains only. CDR3 protein duplicates are merged, each entry listing the most common genes and DNA. TCRdb, rather than the study authors, made the V and J calls. A total of over 300,000 distinct CDR3 sequences appear in this sample, approximately 13% of them only once. More than 9.5% of the sample belongs to the ten largest clones.

The CDR1 and CDR2 encoded by the germline V gene are KGHSH and LQKENI. Compared with germline, V lacks 3 bases and J lacks 10 bases; bases without a gene match: 8. The CDR3 starts with the cysteine, ends with the phenylalanine, and has 14 residues. CDR3 DNA is the only sequence kept; it has 42 bases, read in frame from the first base. A patient counted as having stable Graves' hyperthyroidism if no progression to ophthalmopathy occurred over 18 months of follow-up. The hyperthyroidism patients were between 18 and 65 years old and newly diagnosed, with a disease duration of less than 2 months. Exclusion was applied to patients with uncontrolled infections, other autoimmune diseases, pregnancy or lactation. Diagnoses were established on the basis of clinical symptoms, serum thyroxine and TRAb, thyroid ultrasound, and orbital computed tomography. Ficoll-Paque density gradient centrifugation was used to isolate PBMCs from approximately 10 ml of fresh peripheral blood. Total RNA was extracted using Trizol reagent, and RNA quality was assessed on an Agilent 2100 Bioanalyzer.

Findings and caveats that apply to the study as a whole: Most expanded thyroid clonotypes (frequency above 0.001) were also found in blood, which suggests that blood repertoires may mirror thyroid immune responses. A model built on a 13 V-J signature distinguished ophthalmopathy from stable hyperthyroidism, reaching approximately 89% sensitivity and about 81% specificity in cross-validation and 80%/75% in testing. Sample size was not statistically predetermined, and blinding of investigators to group allocation was not performed. In validation, progression to ophthalmopathy was predicted by the model with nearly 71% sensitivity and 72.22% specificity, a median of about 6.8 months before onset.

The sequence derives from a woman aged 60-75 years with Graves' hyperthyroidism. The sample taken for sequencing was blood. Recombination connected TRBV18 to TRBJ1-5; TRBD1 fits 8 bases in the junction. The CDR3 region has the sequence CASSPQGARGPQHF. The DNA sequence is as follows: TGTGCCAGCTCACCTCAGGGGGCTCGAGGTCCCCAGCATTTT.